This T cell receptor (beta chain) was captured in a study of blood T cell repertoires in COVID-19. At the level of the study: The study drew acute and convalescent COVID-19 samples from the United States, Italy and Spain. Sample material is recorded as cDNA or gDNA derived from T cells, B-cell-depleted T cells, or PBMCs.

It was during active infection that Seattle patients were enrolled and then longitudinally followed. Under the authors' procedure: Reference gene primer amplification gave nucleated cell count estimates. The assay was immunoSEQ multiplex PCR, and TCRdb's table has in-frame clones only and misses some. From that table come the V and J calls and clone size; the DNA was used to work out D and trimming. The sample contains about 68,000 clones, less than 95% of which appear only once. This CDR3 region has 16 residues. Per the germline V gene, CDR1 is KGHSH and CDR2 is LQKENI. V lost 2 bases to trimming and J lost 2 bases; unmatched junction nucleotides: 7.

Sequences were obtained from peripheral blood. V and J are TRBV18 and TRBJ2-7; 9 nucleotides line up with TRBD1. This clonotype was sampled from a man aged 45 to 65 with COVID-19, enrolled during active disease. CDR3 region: CASSPNTGTGTYEQYF. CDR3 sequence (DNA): TGTGCCAGCTCACCAAACACCGGGACAGGGACCTACGAGCAGTACTTC.